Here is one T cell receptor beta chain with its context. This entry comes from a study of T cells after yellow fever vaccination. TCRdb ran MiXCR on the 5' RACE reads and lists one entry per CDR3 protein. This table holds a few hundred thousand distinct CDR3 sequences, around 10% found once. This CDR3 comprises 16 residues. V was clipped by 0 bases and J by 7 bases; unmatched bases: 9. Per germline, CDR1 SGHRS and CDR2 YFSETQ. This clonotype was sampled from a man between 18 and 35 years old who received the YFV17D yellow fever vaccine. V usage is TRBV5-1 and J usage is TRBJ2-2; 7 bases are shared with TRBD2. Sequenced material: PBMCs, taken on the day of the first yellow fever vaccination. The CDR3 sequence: CASSLATGGMDGELFF. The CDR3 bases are TGCGCCAGCAGCTTGGCCACGGGGGGAATGGACGGGGAGCTGTTTTTT.